Reported below is one T cell receptor (beta chain). Antigen unknown. Carried by the TCR beta cDNA libraries were unique molecular identifiers. Each CDR3 protein gets one entry after TCRdb re-called the PCR reads with MiXCR. The top ten clones hold roughly 6% of a sample with roughly 570,000 distinct CDR3 sequences, around 36% of them seen once. The data were obtained in a study of post-analysis software for immune sequencing data. Whole-study findings and limits: Pronounced co-clustering by F measure was evident among identically batched samples. Patients carried roughly 5 TRBV segments more frequently than controls did, and TRBV5-6, TRBV5-1 and TRBV20-1 were among them. For normalized Chao1 diversity, multiple sclerosis patients scored significantly lower than controls did.

The CDR3 totals 17 residues. The V end was cut by 2 bases, the J end by 5 bases, with 18 bases between. Germline assignment: CDR1 SGHAT and CDR2 FQDESV (reference sequence). The rearrangement links TRBV11-1 to TRBJ2-2; D is unresolved. This TCR came from a girl aged 2 to 17 with multiple sclerosis. The specimen was blood. Written as DNA, the CDR3 is TGTGCCAGCAGCTTACGGGTTCGACGAGTAGGGACCGGGGAGCTGTTTTTT. It translates to CASSLRVRRVGTGELFF. Variable domain in full (rest from reference TRBV11-1 and TRBJ2-2): EAEVAQSPRYKITEKSQAVAFWCDPISGHATLYWYRQILGQGPELLVQFQDESVVDDSQLPKDRFSAERLKGVDSTLKIQPAELGDSAMYLCASSLRVRRVGTGELFFGEGSRLTVL.